The present TCR beta chain was sequenced within a study of blood T cell repertoires in COVID-19. The assay was immunoSEQ multiplex PCR, and TCRdb's table has in-frame clones only and misses some. The table includes around 180,000 clones, about 87% detected once. Germline-derived CDR1 and CDR2 are WSHSY and SAAADI. The CDR3 runs 15 residues. Between the trimmed V and J ends, which lost 7 bases and 3 bases, there was a span of 17 bases. The chain has TRBV10-2 and TRBJ2-3, with TRBD2 as a possible D gene (5 bases). The sequence came from a middle-aged man with active or convalescent COVID-19. The sample was peripheral blood. The CDR3 here is CASTDRAGGTDTQYF. For the CDR3, the DNA is TGCGCCAGCACCGACCGGGCGGGTGGTACAGATACGCAGTATTTT.